This TCR beta chain emerged from a study of CD8+CD57+ T cells in acquired aplastic anemia. Looking at the study overall: Sorted CD4+ plus CD8+ cells gave DNA averaging about 3.2 ug.

By flow cytometry, patients selected for sequencing had shown an expansion of CD8+CD57+ cells. Genomic DNA templated the TCR beta VDJ and CDR3 profiling. TCRdb reanalysed the reads using MiXCR and keeps one entry per CDR3 protein. The sample yields about 290,000 distinct CDR3 sequences, roughly 59% seen once. Trimming at V came to 4 bases and at J to 8 bases, leaving 3 bases not matched to a gene. The CDR3 sequence is 12 residues long. The genes are TRBV12-3 or TRBV12-4 and TRBJ1-1, with 8 bases lining up with TRBD1. This clonotype originated in a human donor with aplastic anemia. Material: sorted CD4+, CD8+, or CD8+CD57+ T cells (not recorded which) from PBMCs. The CDR3 DNA follows: TGTGCCAGCAGTTGGAGACAGGGGGAAGCTTTCTTT. Its protein product is CASSWRQGEAFF.